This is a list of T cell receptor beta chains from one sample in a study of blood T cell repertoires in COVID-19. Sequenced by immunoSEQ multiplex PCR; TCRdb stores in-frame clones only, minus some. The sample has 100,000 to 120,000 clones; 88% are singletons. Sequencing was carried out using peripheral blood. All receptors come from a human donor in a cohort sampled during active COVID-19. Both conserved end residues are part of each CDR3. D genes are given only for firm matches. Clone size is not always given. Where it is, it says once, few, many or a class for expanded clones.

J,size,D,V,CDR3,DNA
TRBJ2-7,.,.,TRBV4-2,CASSQTQTGPYEQYF,TGTGCCAGCAGCCAAACCCAGACAGGACCCTACGAGCAGTACTTC
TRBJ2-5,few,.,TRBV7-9,CASSLEQEETQYF,TGTGCCAGCAGCTTAGAACAGGAGGAGACCCAGTACTTC
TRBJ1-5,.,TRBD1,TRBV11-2,CASSSGQGGPGNQPQHF,TGTGCCAGCAGCTCGGGACAGGGGGGACCTGGCAATCAGCCCCAGCATTTT
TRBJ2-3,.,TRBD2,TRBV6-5,CASMTLAGSTDTQYF,TGTGCCAGCATGACGCTAGCGGGTAGCACAGATACGCAGTATTTT
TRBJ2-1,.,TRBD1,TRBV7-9,CASSFPPGQDIYNEQFF,TGTGCCAGCAGCTTCCCCCCGGGACAGGATATTTACAATGAGCAGTTCTTC
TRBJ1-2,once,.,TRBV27,CASSFRQKNYGYTF,TGTGCCAGCAGTTTCCGACAGAAAAATTATGGCTACACCTTC
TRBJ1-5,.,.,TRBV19,CATFGLRGQPQHF,TGTGCCACCTTCGGACTTCGCGGGCAGCCCCAGCATTTT
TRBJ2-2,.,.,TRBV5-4,CASSSPGAGNTGELFF,TGTGCCAGCAGCTCACCCGGAGCCGGAAACACCGGGGAGCTGTTTTTT
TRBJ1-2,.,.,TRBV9,CASSSGMRGYTF,TGTGCCAGCTCCTCAGGGATGCGTGGCTACACCTTC
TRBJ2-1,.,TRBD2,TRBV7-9,CASSHTGLAVYNEQFF,TGTGCCAGCAGCCATACGGGACTAGCGGTGTACAATGAGCAGTTCTTC
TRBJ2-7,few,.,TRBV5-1,CASSLEDIYEQYF,TGCGCCAGCAGCTTGGAGGACATCTACGAGCAGTACTTC
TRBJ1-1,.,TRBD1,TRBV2,CASVKGQLNTEAFF,TGTGCCAGCGTTAAGGGACAGTTGAACACTGAAGCTTTCTTT
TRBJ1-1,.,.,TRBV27,CASSLLWETYTEAFF,TGTGCCAGCAGTTTATTATGGGAGACGTACACTGAAGCTTTCTTT
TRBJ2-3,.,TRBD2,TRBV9,CASSVDLSGRAHTDTQYF,TGTGCCAGCAGCGTAGACCTTAGCGGGAGGGCTCACACAGATACGCAGTATTTT
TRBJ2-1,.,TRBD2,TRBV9,CASSWTSGRGNEQFF,TGTGCCAGCAGCTGGACTAGCGGGAGAGGGAATGAGCAGTTCTTC
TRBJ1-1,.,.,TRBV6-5,CASSSGATEAFF,TGTGCCAGCAGTTCAGGGGCCACTGAAGCTTTCTTT
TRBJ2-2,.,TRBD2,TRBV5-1,CASSRTSGGWYGGELFF,TGCGCCAGCAGCCGGACTAGCGGGGGGTGGTACGGCGGGGAGCTGTTTTTT
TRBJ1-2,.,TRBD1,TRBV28,CASSLRQGVGGYTF,TGTGCCAGCAGTTTACGACAGGGGGTGGGAGGCTACACCTTC
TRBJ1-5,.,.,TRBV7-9,CASSSGQGQPQHF,TGTGCCAGCAGCTCAGGGCAAGGGCAGCCCCAGCATTTT
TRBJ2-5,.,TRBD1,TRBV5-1,CASSVGTAQETQYF,TGCGCCAGCAGCGTTGGGACAGCCCAAGAGACCCAGTACTTC
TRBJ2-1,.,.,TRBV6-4,CASRQQGSDNEQFF,TGTGCCAGCAGACAACAGGGAAGCGACAATGAGCAGTTCTTC
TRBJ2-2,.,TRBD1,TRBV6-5,CASRSGQGTGELFF,TGTGCCAGCAGGTCGGGACAGGGGACCGGGGAGCTGTTTTTT
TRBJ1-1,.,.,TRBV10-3,CAISETVNTEAFF,TGTGCCATCAGTGAAACAGTGAACACTGAAGCTTTCTTT
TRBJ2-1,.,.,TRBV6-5,CASSYSTQGRNEQFF,TGTGCCAGCAGTTACTCGACGCAGGGGCGCAATGAGCAGTTCTTC
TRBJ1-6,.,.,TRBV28,CASSLSGSYNSPLHF,TGTGCCAGCAGTTTGAGTGGGAGCTATAATTCACCCCTCCACTTT
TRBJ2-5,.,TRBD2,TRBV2,CASRDPSGGQETQYF,TGTGCCAGCAGGGATCCTAGCGGGGGACAAGAGACCCAGTACTTC
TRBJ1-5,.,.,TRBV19,CATSPSGRDQPQHF,TGTGCCACCTCCCCCAGCGGGAGGGATCAGCCCCAGCATTTT
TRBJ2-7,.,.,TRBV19,CASRPTGSGEQYF,TGTGCCAGTAGACCCACAGGATCCGGCGAGCAGTACTTC
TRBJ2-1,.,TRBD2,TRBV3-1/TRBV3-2,CASSQVAGDYNEQFF,TGTGCCAGCAGCCAAGTTGCGGGAGACTACAATGAGCAGTTCTTC